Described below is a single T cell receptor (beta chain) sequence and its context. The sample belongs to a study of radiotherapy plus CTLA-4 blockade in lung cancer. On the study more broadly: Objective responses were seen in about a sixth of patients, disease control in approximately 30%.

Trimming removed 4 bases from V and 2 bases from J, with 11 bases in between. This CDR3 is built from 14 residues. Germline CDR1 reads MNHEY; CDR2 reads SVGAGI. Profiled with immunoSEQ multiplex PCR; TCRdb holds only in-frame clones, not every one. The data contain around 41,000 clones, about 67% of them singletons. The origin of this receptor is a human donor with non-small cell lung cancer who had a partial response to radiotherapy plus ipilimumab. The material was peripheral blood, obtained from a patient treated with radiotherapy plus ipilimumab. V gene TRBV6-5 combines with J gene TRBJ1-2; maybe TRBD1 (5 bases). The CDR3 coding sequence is TGTGCCAGCAGTTCCTACGGGGGAAACTATGGCTACACCTTC. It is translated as CASSSYGGNYGYTF.